This T cell receptor beta chain was identified in a study of follicular helper T cells after annual influenza vaccination. Time point meaning: 2015-2016 season, pre-vaccination. The CDR3 is 13 amino acids. Germline CDR1 and CDR2: KGHSH and LQKENI. Between the trimmed V and J ends, which lost 3 bases and 3 bases, there was a span of 6 bases. This table comes from immunoSEQ multiplex PCR, and its TCRdb copy is limited to in-frame clones, with some not included. The table lists about 10,000 clones, over 75% of them singletons, with around 3.6% in the top ten. This chain joins TRBV18 and TRBJ1-5; D unclear. Sequences were derived from CXCR5+ CD38- circulating T follicular helper cells from blood, sampled on the day of influenza vaccination. As for subset: circulating Tfh, non-naive CD4+CXCR5+PD-1+ (ICOS+CD38+ or ICOS-CD38-). This sequence was found in an adult who received the influenza vaccine. The CDR3 DNA reads as TGTGCCAGCTCACCGGCGACCAATCAGCCCCAGCATTTT. Protein: CASSPATNQPQHF. The whole variable domain, remainder taken from reference TRBV18 and TRBJ1-5, is NAGVMQNPRHLVRRRGQEARLRCSPMKGHSHVYWYRQLPEEGLKFMVYLQKENIIDESGMPKERFSAEFPKEGPSILRIQQVVRGDSAAYFCASSPATNQPQHFGDGTRLSIL.